This T cell receptor (beta chain) was found in a study of T cells after yellow fever vaccination. In TCRdb, the 5' RACE reads were re-called with MiXCR into one record per CDR3 protein. The sample gives 620,000 or so distinct CDR3 sequences, about a sixth of which show up once; 17% is in the top ten. CDR3 size: 16 residues. V was clipped by 4 bases and J by 0 bases, with 16 bases between them. This TCR came from a man aged 18 to 30 who received the YFV17D yellow fever vaccine. Sequencing was performed on PBMCs, taken less than 6 days after the first yellow fever vaccination. J is TRBJ2-7 and V is TRBV12-3 or TRBV12-4; D is ambiguous. The CDR3 DNA reads as TGTGCCAGCAGTTACGGCAGACGGTTATTCTCCTACGAGCAGTACTTC. Its protein product is CASSYGRRLFSYEQYF.